This TCR beta chain was captured by sequencing in a study of blood T cell repertoires in COVID-19. The CDR3 is 11 amino acids. Between the trimmed V and J ends, which lost 1 base and 8 bases, there was a span of 6 bases. Germline assignment: CDR1 SGHNT and CDR2 YYREEE (reference sequence). This clone was observed a single time. Participant-reported clinical history was the basis for cohort assignment. The method was immunoSEQ multiplex PCR; TCRdb's version includes in-frame clones alone and lacks a portion of them. The repertoire includes about 190,000 clones, approximately 84% of them detected once, and approximately 3% sits in the top ten.

Sequenced: PBMCs or T cells enriched from blood (not recorded which). This rearrangement joins TRBV5-4 to TRBJ1-1; D gene uncertain. This TCR derives from a woman in her 30s who had recovered from COVID-19. The DNA for the CDR3 is TGTGCCAGCAGCTTGCGCCAGGAAGCTTTCTTT. The encoded protein is CASSLRQEAFF.